Following are 32 T cell receptor beta chains from one sample sequenced in a study of T cell responses to AZD1222 COVID-19 vaccine. Sequencing was performed with immunoSEQ multiplex PCR; in TCRdb, only in-frame clones are kept and a portion is missing. The sample records some 99,000 clones, about nine tenths being singletons. The sequencing here drew on peripheral blood, taken 28 days after the second AZD1222 dose. These receptors all stem from an adult who received the AZD1222 COVID-19 vaccine.

The gene calls are TRBV20-1 and TRBJ1-1; D uncertain. Trimming shortened V by 3 bases and J by 8 bases, and 13 bases separated the two germline ends. Germline CDR1 and CDR2: DFQATT and SNEGSKA (reference sequence). The CDR3 contains 12 residues. Written as DNA, the CDR3 is TGCAGTGCTAGTGTCTCCGAGACAGAAGCTTTCTTT. It encodes CSASVSETEAFF.

The rearrangement links TRBV5-4 to TRBJ2-5, with TRBD2 matching over 9 bases. CDR3 length: 16 amino acids. The V and J ends lost 0 bases and 2 bases, in that order; junction bases with no gene match: 5. Germline CDR1 is SGHNT and CDR2 is YYREEE (reference sequence). In DNA form, the CDR3 reads TGTGCCAGCAGCTTGGGTAATAGCGGGAGTCAAGAGACCCAGTACTTC. Translation: CASSLGNSGSQETQYF.

This chain joins TRBV10-1 and TRBJ2-7; D possibly corresponds to TRBD2 (6 bases). Deletions cut 5 bases from V and 3 bases from J, with 14 bases between. Germline loops: CDR1 WNHNN, CDR2 SYGVQD (reference sequence). The CDR3 is made up of 14 amino acids. In nucleotides, the CDR3 is TGCGCCAGCAGTCTCGGAGGGGCGGGCTACGAGCAGTACTTC. Its translation is CASSLGGAGYEQYF.

Only one count was recorded for this clone. The CDR3 DNA follows: TGTGCCAGCACCGACGTCGGGGTTCCGTCTGGAAACACCATATATTTT. Translating it yields CASTDVGVPSGNTIYF. The chain recombines TRBV6-6 with TRBJ1-3; D unresolved. The CDR3 loop spans 16 amino acids. Germline V gives CDR1 MNHNY, CDR2 SVGAGI (reference sequence). The germline V and J ends were trimmed by 7 bases and 1 base, with 17 bases remaining between them.

This clone was counted once. The rearrangement uses TRBV5-8 and TRBJ1-2, with a tentative D call TRBD1 (6 bases). Between the trimmed V and J ends, which lost 3 bases and 8 bases, there was a span of 14 bases. This CDR3 spans 13 amino acids. Germline-derived CDR1 and CDR2 are SGHTS and YDEGEE. This CDR3 reads CASSSRDIRGYTF. CDR3 nucleotide sequence: TGTGCCAGCAGCTCCCGGGACATTCGGGGCTACACCTTC.

This clone was seen more than once but under ten times. This chain links TRBV7-9 with TRBJ2-2, with D possibly TRBD1 on 7 matching bases. The germline gives CDR1 SEHNR, CDR2 FQNEAQ (reference sequence). Trimming removed 4 bases from V and 7 bases from J, with 19 bases in between. The CDR3 contains 16 residues. CDR3 in amino acids: CASSYRGGQEGGELFF. The CDR3 bases are TGTGCCAGCAGCTACAGGGGAGGACAAGAGGGCGGGGAGCTGTTTTTT.

The V call is TRBV4-1, the J call TRBJ2-1, with 10 bases lining up with TRBD2. V dropped 3 bases and J dropped 4; count of bases not matched to a gene: 6. Germline CDR1 and CDR2: MGHRA and YSYEKL. This CDR3 is 16 amino acids long. CDR3 sequence: CASSQVGTSAYNEQFF. The CDR3 DNA reads as TGCGCCAGCAGCCAGGTGGGGACTAGCGCTTACAATGAGCAGTTCTTC.

V and J are TRBV20-1 and TRBJ1-5, with 7 bases matching TRBD1. CDR1 and CDR2 (germline): DFQATT, SNEGSKA (reference sequence). CDR3 size: 15 residues. Trimming at V came to 3 bases and at J to 1 base, leaving 6 bases not matched to a gene. CDR3 loop: CSASKGAWSNQPQHF. CDR3 nucleotides: TGCAGTGCTAGTAAGGGGGCGTGGAGCAATCAGCCCCAGCATTTT.

This chain uses TRBV7-2 with TRBJ2-7, with 9 bases lining up with TRBD2. CDR1 is SGHTA, CDR2 FQGNSA, per germline. The CDR3 loop spans 15 amino acids. V lost 2 bases and J lost 3; bases outside the gene matches: 5. The CDR3 nucleotides are TGTGCCAGCAGCTTATCGTGGCGGGAGGGCTACGAGCAGTACTTC. This sequence encodes CASSLSWREGYEQYF. Filled out from reference TRBV7-2 and TRBJ2-7, the complete variable domain reads GAGVSQSPSNKVTEKGKDVELRCDPISGHTALYWYRQSLGQGLEFLIYFQGNSAPDKSGLPSDRFSAERTGGSVSTLTIQRTQQEDSAVYLCASSLSWREGYEQYFGPGTRLTVT.

This clone was counted a single time. The V and J genes are TRBV12-3 or TRBV12-4 and TRBJ1-2, with D possibly TRBD1 on 6 matching bases. The length of the CDR3 is 12 residues. V shed 3 bases and J shed 8 bases, with 10 bases lying between them. CDR3 DNA sequence: TGTGCCAGCAGTTTGGGGGGGCGGGGCTACACCTTC. As protein: CASSLGGRGYTF.

The chain uses TRBV2 and TRBJ2-3; D ambiguous. Germline CDR1 reads SNHLY; CDR2 reads FYNNEI. Trimming left V 7 bases short and J 8 bases short, with 16 bases between. This CDR3 spans 13 amino acids. The CDR3 protein is CASTMDQPATQYF. CDR3 sequence (DNA): TGTGCCAGCACAATGGACCAACCGGCTACGCAGTATTTT.

Written as DNA, the CDR3 is TGCGCCAGCAGCCACGACAGGGATCGCACTGAAGCTTTCTTT. This codes for CASSHDRDRTEAFF. The chain recombines TRBV5-1 with TRBJ1-1, with 7 positions matching TRBD1. Germline V gives CDR1 SGHRS, CDR2 YFSETQ. With V trimmed by 4 bases and J by 4 bases, 7 bases remained unmatched. The CDR3 spans 14 residues.

This chain uses TRBV3-1 (or the pseudogene TRBV3-2) with TRBJ2-7; TRBD1 might be the D (6 bases). The CDR3 loop spans 15 amino acids. CDR1 and CDR2 (germline): LGHDT, YNNKEL (reference sequence). V lost 3 bases, J lost 2 bases, and 14 bases lay in between. In DNA, the CDR3 is TGTGCCAGCAGCCATGGGACATTGACCCCCTACGAGCAGTACTTC. Protein sequence: CASSHGTLTPYEQYF.

This sequence joins TRBV7-7 and TRBJ2-1; D remains ambiguous. Trimming left V 1 base short and J 7 bases short, with 8 bases between. Germline-derived CDR1 and CDR2 are SSHAT and FNYEAQ (reference sequence). The CDR3 covers 13 residues. CDR3: CASSLDNGNEQFF. Here the CDR3 DNA reads TGTGCCAGCAGCTTAGATAACGGGAATGAGCAGTTCTTC.

This chain joins TRBV10-3 and TRBJ2-3; no definite D call. The germline CDR1 and CDR2 sequences are ENHRY and SYGVKD. This CDR3 has 14 amino acids. V was pared by 3 bases and J by 3 bases, with 10 bases between. CDR3 protein: CAISDKVPTDTQYF. The CDR3 DNA follows: TGTGCCATCAGTGACAAGGTCCCTACAGATACGCAGTATTTT.

This clone was recorded a few times. V usage is TRBV29-1 and J usage is TRBJ2-3, with no clear D. The CDR3 runs 11 residues. CDR1 and CDR2 (germline): SQVTM, ANQGSEA. Trimming removed 6 bases at V and 5 bases at J, with 9 bases between. In nucleotides, the CDR3 is TGCAGCGTCTCCACGGGAGATACGCAGTATTTT. As protein: CSVSTGDTQYF.

This rearrangement joins TRBV5-1 to TRBJ2-5, with D possibly being TRBD1 (5 bases). The CDR3 has 12 residues. V lost 3 bases and J lost 7, with 10 bases in between. Per the germline V gene, CDR1 is SGHRS and CDR2 is YFSETQ. For the CDR3, the DNA is TGCGCCAGCAGCTCCCTTAGGGGGACCCAGTACTTC. Protein product: CASSSLRGTQYF.

The V and J genes are TRBV27 and TRBJ1-1; TRBD1 matches at 7 bases. The CDR3 spans 16 residues. CDR1 and CDR2 from the germline V gene are MNHEY and SMNVEV (reference sequence). V shed 6 bases and J 0 bases; nucleotides not matched to a gene: 10. The CDR3: CASRRDRQGMNTEAFF. The DNA of the CDR3 is TGTGCCAGCAGGCGAGACCGACAGGGAATGAACACTGAAGCTTTCTTT.

The chain links TRBV4-2 to TRBJ1-2, with 7 bases identical to TRBD1. V was pared by 2 bases and J by 3 bases, with 0 bases of the junction left unmatched. The CDR3 extends over 13 amino acids. Per germline, CDR1 LGHNA and CDR2 YNFKEQ. This CDR3 reads CASSQQGDYGYTF. CDR3 sequence (DNA): TGTGCCAGCAGCCAACAGGGGGACTATGGCTACACCTTC.

V gene TRBV28 combines with J gene TRBJ1-5; D ambiguous. Germline V CDR1 and CDR2: MDHEN, SYDVKM. CDR3 length equals 14 residues. V was pared by 7 bases and J by 5 bases, with 15 bases between. The CDR3 here is CASIAGGKDQPQHF. For the CDR3, the DNA is TGTGCCAGCATAGCAGGAGGGAAGGATCAGCCCCAGCATTTT.

The chain has TRBV6-5 and TRBJ2-5, with TRBD1 matching 7 bases. V shed 6 bases, J shed 2 bases, and the junction held 3 bases outside the gene matches. The CDR3 covers 13 residues. CDR1 is MNHEY and CDR2 is SVGAGI in the germline V gene. In DNA form, the CDR3 reads TGTGCCAGCAGCCGGGACAGTCAAGAGACCCAGTACTTC. Amino acids: CASSRDSQETQYF.

The chain is built from TRBV2 and TRBJ1-5; D remains unclear. Germline lookup yields CDR1 SNHLY and CDR2 FYNNEI. The CDR3 contains 16 residues. With 7 bases removed from V and 1 base from J, the gap between germline ends came to 17 bases. CDR3 sequence reads: CASTPWGVWSNQPQHF. In DNA, the CDR3 is TGTGCCAGCACCCCCTGGGGAGTATGGAGCAATCAGCCCCAGCATTTT.

This clone was seen more than once but under ten times. The chain recombines TRBV28 with TRBJ1-5; D is undetermined. Trimming cost V 3 bases and J 9 bases, with 12 bases left between them. The CDR3 loop spans 13 amino acids. Germline V CDR1 and CDR2: MDHEN, SYDVKM. CDR3 bases: TGTGCCAGCAGTTTGACCCTGGACTGGCCCCAGCATTTT. This translates into CASSLTLDWPQHF.

The chain has TRBV27 and TRBJ2-1; D perhaps matches TRBD1 (6 bases). The germline V gene encodes CDR1 MNHEY and CDR2 SMNVEV (reference sequence). The CDR3 runs 13 residues. V was cut by 4 bases and J by 5 bases, with 9 bases left in between. CDR3 in amino acids: CASSWTENNEQFF. CDR3 coding DNA: TGTGCCAGCAGTTGGACAGAGAACAATGAGCAGTTCTTC.

The V and J genes are TRBV29-1 and TRBJ1-4, with no clear D. CDR1 SQVTM and CDR2 ANQGSEA come from the germline V gene. Between the trimmed V and J ends, which lost 5 bases and 8 bases, there was a span of 9 bases. This CDR3 has 11 amino acids. This CDR3 is CSVSSGEKLFF. DNA for the CDR3: TGCAGCGTTAGTTCCGGGGAAAAACTGTTTTTT.

CDR3 protein: CASSLSRTKNGYEQYF. The CDR3 coding sequence is TGTGCCAGCAGTTTGTCTAGGACAAAGAACGGCTACGAGCAGTACTTC. The chain recombines TRBV27 with TRBJ2-7; TRBD1 is a possible D gene (5 bases). This CDR3 has 16 residues. Between the trimmed V and J ends, which lost 3 bases and 3 bases, there was a span of 18 bases. Germline loops: CDR1 MNHEY, CDR2 SMNVEV (reference sequence).

As for this clone: Other DNA sequences in this specimen translate into the identical CDR3. This chain joins TRBV5-1 and TRBJ2-7, with D possibly TRBD1 on 5 matching bases. Per germline, CDR1 SGHRS and CDR2 YFSETQ. This CDR3 has 14 residues. The V and J ends lost 0 bases and 1 base respectively, with 8 bases between them. The CDR3 reads CASSLASGSYEQYF. The CDR3 nucleotides read TGCGCCAGCAGCTTGGCCTCAGGGTCCTACGAGCAGTACTTC. The entire variable domain, with the rest obtained from reference TRBV5-1 and TRBJ2-7, is as follows: KAGVTQTPRYLIKTRGQQVTLSCSPISGHRSVSWYQQTPGQGLQFLFEYFSETQRNKGNFPGRFSGRQFSNSRSEMNVSTLELGDSALYLCASSLASGSYEQYFGPGTRLTVT.

The rearrangement uses TRBV6-5 and TRBJ1-5, with D possibly being TRBD1 (6 bases). Germline CDR1 reads MNHEY; CDR2 reads SVGAGI. Trimming left V 3 bases short and J 1 base short, with 7 bases between. This CDR3 region has 14 residues. CDR3 coding DNA: TGTGCCAGCAGTTATACAGGGAGCAATCAGCCCCAGCATTTT. This translates into CASSYTGSNQPQHF.

The V call is TRBV28, the J call TRBJ2-1; tentatively, D is TRBD2 (6 bases). Germline V CDR1 and CDR2: MDHEN, SYDVKM. CDR3 size: 15 residues. With 7 bases removed from V and 1 base from J, the gap between germline ends came to 14 bases. CDR3 nucleotide sequence: TGTGCCAGCACACCTCGGCGGGGTTCCTACAATGAGCAGTTCTTC. It translates to CASTPRRGSYNEQFF.

This chain uses TRBV3-1 (or the pseudogene TRBV3-2) with TRBJ1-4, with TRBD1 matching over 7 bases. In germline, CDR1 is LGHDT, CDR2 YNNKEL (reference sequence). V was clipped by 6 bases and J by 1 base; unmatched bases: 2. The CDR3 is 14 amino acids. The CDR3 here is CASRRQGTNEKLFF. CDR3 bases: TGTGCCAGCAGGCGACAGGGAACTAATGAAAAACTGTTTTTT.

The rearrangement joins TRBV2 to TRBJ2-7; 10 bases fit TRBD1. The CDR3 totals 14 residues. From germline, CDR1 is SNHLY and CDR2 FYNNEI. V lost 6 bases to trimming and J lost 7 bases; unmatched junction nucleotides: 9. The CDR3, as DNA: TGTGCCAGCAGGAGGGACAGGGGCGATGGGGAGCAGTACTTC. Residues: CASRRDRGDGEQYF. Complete variable domain (other parts from reference TRBV2 and TRBJ2-7): EPEVTQTPSHQVTQMGQEVILRCVPISNHLYFYWYRQILGQKVEFLVSFYNNEISEKSEIFDDQFSVERPDGSNFTLKIRSTKLEDSAMYFCASRRDRGDGEQYFGPGTRLTVT.

This chain joins TRBV7-9 and TRBJ1-5; maybe TRBD1 (5 bases). CDR1 is SEHNR, CDR2 FQNEAQ, per germline (reference sequence). The CDR3 sequence is 11 residues long. Trimming left V 6 bases short and J 11 bases short, with 11 bases between. The CDR3 reads CASSLQGSQHF. CDR3 sequence (DNA): TGTGCCAGCAGTCTTCAGGGATCCCAGCATTTT.